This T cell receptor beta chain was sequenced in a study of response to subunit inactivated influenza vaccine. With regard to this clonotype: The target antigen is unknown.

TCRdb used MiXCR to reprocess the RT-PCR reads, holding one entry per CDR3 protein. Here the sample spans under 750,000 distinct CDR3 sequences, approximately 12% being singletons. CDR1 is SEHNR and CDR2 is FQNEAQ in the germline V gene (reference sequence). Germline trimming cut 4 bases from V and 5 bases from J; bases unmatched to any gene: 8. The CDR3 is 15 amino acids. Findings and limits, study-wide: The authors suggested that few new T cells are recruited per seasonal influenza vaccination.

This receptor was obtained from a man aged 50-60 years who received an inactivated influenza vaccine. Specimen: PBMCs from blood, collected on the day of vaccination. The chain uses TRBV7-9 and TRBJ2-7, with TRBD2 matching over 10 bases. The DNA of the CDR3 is TGTGCCAGCAGCTCTGGTGGGACTAGCGCAGACGAGCAGTACTTC. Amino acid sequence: CASSSGGTSADEQYF. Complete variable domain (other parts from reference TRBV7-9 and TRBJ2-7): DTGVSQNPRHKITKRGQNVTFRCDPISEHNRLYWYRQTLGQGPEFLTYFQNEAQLEKSRLLSDRFSAERPKGSFSTLEIQRTEQGDSAMYLCASSSGGTSADEQYFGPGTRLTVT.